The 30 T cell receptor beta chains in this list originate from one sample, sequenced in a study of post-analysis software for immune sequencing data. Findings and caveats of the study: Roughly five TRBV segments, including TRBV5-6, TRBV5-1 and TRBV20-1, were more frequent in patients than controls.

Carried by the TCR beta cDNA libraries were unique molecular identifiers. TCRdb fed the PCR reads into MiXCR, producing one record per CDR3 protein. The sample shows roughly 400,000 distinct CDR3 sequences, less than 40% of them seen only once. No antigens are known for them. Sequencing input: blood. The receptors stem from a girl aged 2 to 9 with multiple sclerosis.

The rearrangement uses TRBV19 and TRBJ1-5; 8 positions match TRBD1. Germline loops: CDR1 LNHDA, CDR2 SQIVND (reference sequence). J was trimmed by 4 bases and V by 3 bases; bases with no gene match: 5. The CDR3 contains 15 residues. CDR3 nucleotide sequence: TGTGCCAGTAGTATCTCCGACAGGGGTAATCAGCCCCAGCATTTT. Its translation: CASSISDRGNQPQHF. Drawing the rest from reference TRBV19 and TRBJ1-5, the complete variable domain is DGGITQSPKYLFRKEGQNVTLSCEQNLNHDAMYWYRQDPGQGLRLIYYSQIVNDFQKGDIAEGYSVSREKKESFPLTVTSAQKNPTAFYLCASSISDRGNQPQHFGDGTRLSIL.

There are a few counts of this clonotype. The J gene is TRBJ2-5, the V gene TRBV15, with D perhaps matching TRBD2 (6 bases). Looked up from germline, CDR1 is LNHNV and CDR2 is YYDKDF (reference sequence). The CDR3 runs to 15 residues. V was shortened by 0 bases and J by 1 base, with 9 bases between the two germline ends. CDR3 bases: TGTGCCACCAGCAGAGATCCGGGACTCCAAGAGACCCAGTACTTC. This codes for CATSRDPGLQETQYF.

This chain uses TRBV27 with TRBJ2-1; D gene unclear. V lost 1 base and J 6 bases, leaving 10 bases between the germline ends. Per the germline V gene, CDR1 is MNHEY and CDR2 is SMNVEV (reference sequence). This CDR3 has 14 amino acids. The CDR3 DNA reads TGTGCCAGCAGTTTATTATCTGGGGTCAATGAGCAGTTCTTC. Protein product: CASSLLSGVNEQFF.

To note about this clonotype: A much bigger clone sits one base away, suggesting this may be a read error. This chain joins TRBV5-1 and TRBJ2-5; D is undetermined. Deletions cut 3 bases from V and 4 bases from J, with 16 bases between. Germline-derived CDR1 and CDR2 are SGHRS and YFSETQ. The CDR3 loop spans 15 amino acids. The CDR3 sequence: CASSCTDQSRETQYF. In DNA form, the CDR3 reads TGCGCCAGCAGCTGCACCGATCAGTCAAGAGAGACCCAGTACTTC.

Only a few counts were recorded for this clonotype. CDR3 in amino acids: CASSLVIAGGIYEQYF. The CDR3, as DNA: TGTGCCAGCAGCTTAGTTATTGCAGGGGGCATCTACGAGCAGTACTTC. The chain links TRBV7-9 to TRBJ2-7; 8 positions agree with TRBD1. The CDR3 has 16 amino acids. Germline CDR1 and CDR2: SEHNR and FQNEAQ (reference sequence). V was pared by 1 base and J by 3 bases, with 8 bases of the junction left unmatched.

About this clonotype itself: The junction departs from germline at one end; a sequencing error may be responsible. V and J are TRBV4-3 and TRBJ2-7, with D unclear. CDR3 size: 14 residues. CDR1 is LGHNA and CDR2 is YSLEER in the germline V gene. Here the CDR3 DNA reads TGCGTCAGCAGCCCCCAGCGTGTCTCCTACGAGCAGTACTTC. This translates into CVSSPQRVSYEQYF.

The V gene is TRBV29-1, the J gene TRBJ2-7; D may be TRBD1 or TRBD2 (5 bases each). The V and J ends lost 7 bases and 0 bases respectively, with 16 bases between them. The CDR3 runs to 14 residues. Per the germline V gene, CDR1 is SQVTM and CDR2 is ANQGSEA. The CDR3 here is CSAEEAGSSYEQYF. For the CDR3, the DNA is TGCAGCGCGGAGGAGGCAGGGAGCTCCTACGAGCAGTACTTC.

The chain has TRBV7-2 and TRBJ2-2; maybe TRBD2 (6 bases). Trimming removed 1 base at V and 5 bases at J, with 14 bases between. The germline CDR1 and CDR2 sequences are SGHTA and FQGNSA. The CDR3 has 16 amino acids. CDR3 residues: CASSLEGGMGTGELFF. The CDR3, as DNA: TGTGCCAGCAGCTTAGAGGGAGGAATGGGTACCGGGGAGCTGTTTTTT.

This chain links TRBV29-1 with TRBJ2-3; tentatively, D is TRBD2 (6 bases). Trimming removed 1 base from V and 5 bases from J, with 16 bases in between. The CDR3 is made up of 15 amino acids. Germline loops: CDR1 SQVTM, CDR2 ANQGSEA. The CDR3 loop is CSVEVARGGGDTQYF. CDR3 coding DNA: TGCAGCGTTGAAGTCGCGCGGGGAGGTGGAGATACGCAGTATTTT.

The CDR3 sequence is CSARVVLNTEAFF. The CDR3 DNA sequence: TGCAGTGCTAGAGTGGTACTGAACACTGAAGCTTTCTTT. The rearrangement uses TRBV20-1 and TRBJ1-1, with D unresolved. Germline V gives CDR1 DFQATT, CDR2 SNEGSKA (reference sequence). This CDR3 region has 13 residues. Trimming pared 1 base from V and 0 bases from J, leaving 6 bases between.

The chain combines TRBV20-1 with TRBJ2-7, with a possible D match to TRBD2 (6 bases). V lost 1 base, J lost 6 bases, and 16 bases lay in between. The V gene's germline CDR1 is DFQATT and CDR2 SNEGSKA (reference sequence). The CDR3 length is 14 residues. The CDR3 protein is CSARGSVMGGEQYF. The CDR3 region has the DNA TGCAGTGCTAGAGGAAGTGTCATGGGGGGCGAGCAGTACTTC.

This clonotype was seen a few times. The V call is TRBV15, the J call TRBJ2-5; D gene unclear. The CDR3 totals 14 residues. The V gene lost 0 bases and the J gene lost 2 bases, with 7 bases spanning the gap. CDR1 and CDR2 from the germline V gene are LNHNV and YYDKDF (reference sequence). In DNA form, the CDR3 reads TGTGCCACCAGCAGAGAAGTCCAGCAAGAGACCCAGTACTTC. Protein sequence: CATSREVQQETQYF.

This clonotype was counted only a few times. The chain uses TRBV29-1 and TRBJ2-4; either TRBD1 or TRBD2 may supply D (7 bases each). V shed 2 bases and J shed 13 bases, with 21 bases lying between them. Germline-derived CDR1 and CDR2 are SQVTM and ANQGSEA. The CDR3 extends over 14 amino acids. DNA of the CDR3: TGCAGCGTTGAATTCAGGGGGGGCCCTTCGGAGCAGTACTTC. Translating it yields CSVEFRGGPSEQYF.

In its sample, this clonotype was seen a few times. This chain links TRBV4-3 with TRBJ1-2, with D possibly matching TRBD1 (5 bases). This CDR3 contains 15 residues. From germline, CDR1 is LGHNA and CDR2 YSLEER. V shed 4 bases and J shed 5 bases, with 17 bases lying between them. In DNA, the CDR3 is TGCGCCAGCAGCCTTGGGGACGGAGATTTATATGGCTACACCTTC. Amino acid sequence: CASSLGDGDLYGYTF.

This chain connects TRBV6-1 to TRBJ1-2; no clear D gene. With 8 bases removed from V and 2 bases from J, the gap between germline ends came to 9 bases. This CDR3 spans 12 amino acids. Germline V gene lookup returns CDR1 MNHNS and CDR2 SASEGT. The CDR3, as DNA: TGTGCCAGCCCTAGACAAAACTATGGCTACACCTTC. It yields the protein CASPRQNYGYTF.

This chain uses TRBV29-1 with TRBJ1-1; TRBD1 matches at 11 bases. The CDR3 totals 13 residues. CDR1 and CDR2 from the germline V gene are SQVTM and ANQGSEA. Trimming removed 4 bases from V and 4 bases from J; junction bases left unmatched: 2. CDR3 residues: CSVAGTGGTEAFF. The CDR3 DNA is TGCAGCGTTGCAGGGACAGGGGGCACTGAAGCTTTCTTT.

This clonotype was picked up a small number of times. The DNA of the CDR3 is TGTGCCAGCAGCTTAGTTCCGAGGGGAAGCTCCTACAATGAGCAGTTCTTC. As protein: CASSLVPRGSSYNEQFF. The V gene is TRBV7-8, the J gene TRBJ2-1; either TRBD1 or TRBD2 may fit D (5 bases each). V was cut by 1 base and J by 0 bases, with 13 bases left in between. Germline CDR1 SGHVS, CDR2 FQNEAQ. The length of the CDR3 is 17 residues.

This clonotype was recorded only once. This chain joins TRBV2 and TRBJ1-2; possible D gene TRBD1, 5 bases. Germline V gives CDR1 SNHLY, CDR2 FYNNEI. The CDR3 sequence is 17 residues long. V lost 7 bases, J lost 4 bases, and 25 bases lay in between. This CDR3 is CASTQEAHTKYSYGYTF. CDR3 nucleotides: TGTGCCAGCACACAGGAAGCGCACACAAAGTATAGCTATGGCTACACCTTC.

This rearrangement joins TRBV7-9 to TRBJ2-1, with TRBD2 matching over 9 bases. The DNA matches TRBJ2-7 better at its end, which makes the J call doubtful. Germline V lookup: CDR1 SEHNR, CDR2 FQNEAQ (reference sequence). The CDR3 totals 16 residues. The CDR3: CASSPQTSGNSKGQYF. DNA of the CDR3: TGTGCCAGCAGCCCCCAGACTAGCGGAAACTCTAAGGGGCAGTACTTC.

In its sample, this clonotype was seen many times. The gene calls are TRBV11-2 and TRBJ1-1; perhaps TRBD1 as D (5 bases). V was trimmed by 4 bases and J by 1 base, leaving 10 bases between them. CDR1 SGHAT and CDR2 FQNNGV come from the germline V gene. The length of the CDR3 is 14 residues. CDR3 loop: CASSSAGTNTEAFF. Written as DNA, the CDR3 is TGTGCCAGCAGCTCCGCAGGGACGAACACTGAAGCTTTCTTT.

Concerning this clonotype: At one end, the junction sequence differs from germline, possibly due to a read error. The chain joins TRBV6-1 to TRBJ2-7; D may be TRBD2 (6 bases). The CDR3 has 13 residues. CDR1 is MNHNS and CDR2 is SASEGT in the germline V gene. In DNA form, the CDR3 reads TGTGCCAGCAGTGGGGGACTGCCCTATGAGCAGTACTTC. It specifies CASSGGLPYEQYF.

The V gene is TRBV3-1, the J gene TRBJ1-1; no clear D gene. Germline values: CDR1 LGHDT, CDR2 YNNKEL (reference sequence). CDR3 size: 13 residues. Trimming removed 1 base at V and 4 bases at J, with 7 bases between. This chain's CDR3 is CASSQGPLTEAFF. CDR3 bases: TGTGCCAGCAGCCAAGGACCGCTCACTGAAGCTTTCTTT.

The chain joins TRBV29-1 to TRBJ1-3; D call uncertain. Trimming pared 7 bases from V and 1 base from J, leaving 14 bases between. The germline gives CDR1 SQVTM, CDR2 ANQGSEA. CDR3 length: 14 amino acids. The CDR3 loop is CSASTKLSGNTIYF. The CDR3 DNA is TGCAGCGCCTCCACCAAACTATCTGGAAACACCATATATTTT.

This clonotype was counted between two and nine times. V and J are TRBV9 and TRBJ2-7; TRBD1 might be the D (5 bases). Trimming took 0 bases from V and 0 from J, leaving 7 bases between them. This CDR3 has 14 residues. Germline CDR1 SGDLS, CDR2 YYNGEE. This chain's CDR3 is CASSVEDNSYEQYF. CDR3 sequence (DNA): TGTGCCAGCAGCGTAGAGGACAACTCCTACGAGCAGTACTTC. The full variable domain, rest sourced from reference TRBV9 and TRBJ2-7, is DSGVTQTPKHLITATGQRVTLRCSPRSGDLSVYWYQQSLDQGLQFLIQYYNGEERAKGNILERFSAQQFPDLHSELNLSSLELGDSALYFCASSVEDNSYEQYFGPGTRLTVT.

V and J are TRBV7-2 and TRBJ2-7; D is undetermined. The germline gives CDR1 SGHTA, CDR2 FQGNSA. CDR3 size: 11 residues. Between the trimmed V and J ends, which lost 2 bases and 6 bases, there was a span of 5 bases. Here the CDR3 reads CASSLSPEQYF. CDR3 DNA sequence: TGTGCCAGCAGCTTATCCCCCGAGCAGTACTTC. The entire variable domain, with the rest obtained from reference TRBV7-2 and TRBJ2-7, is as follows: GAGVSQSPSNKVTEKGKDVELRCDPISGHTALYWYRQSLGQGLEFLIYFQGNSAPDKSGLPSDRFSAERTGGSVSTLTIQRTQQEDSAVYLCASSLSPEQYFGPGTRLTVT.

A few counts support this clonotype. The V call is TRBV10-3, the J call TRBJ1-2, with D uncertain. This CDR3 contains 15 residues. In germline, CDR1 is ENHRY, CDR2 SYGVKD. The V gene lost 0 bases and the J gene lost 4 bases, with 12 bases spanning the gap. CDR3 in amino acids: CAISESGEGRYGYTF. The CDR3 DNA follows: TGTGCCATCAGTGAGTCGGGCGAGGGCCGCTATGGCTACACCTTC.

The chain is built from TRBV20-1 and TRBJ1-5; 10 nucleotides align to TRBD1. The ends lost 5 bases at V and 6 bases at J; junction bases unmatched: 4. CDR1 DFQATT and CDR2 SNEGSKA come from the germline V gene (reference sequence). The CDR3 spans 13 residues. This CDR3 is CSAWTGGIQPQHF. Here the CDR3 DNA reads TGCAGTGCTTGGACAGGGGGGATTCAGCCCCAGCATTTT.

This sequence joins TRBV7-3 and TRBJ2-1; tentatively, D is TRBD1 (7 bases). V shed 5 bases and J shed 4 bases, with 12 bases lying between them. Germline values: CDR1 SGHTA, CDR2 FQGTGA. The CDR3 has 14 residues. The CDR3 bases are TGTGCCAGCAGCCCGCGGGGACAGTACAATGAGCAGTTCTTC. This codes for CASSPRGQYNEQFF. Full variable domain (remainder filled in from reference TRBV7-3 and TRBJ2-1): GAGVSQTPSNKVTEKGKYVELRCDPISGHTALYWYRQSLGQGPEFLIYFQGTGAADDSGLPNDRFFAVRPEGSVSTLKIQRTERGDSAVYLCASSPRGQYNEQFFGPGTRLTVL.

The chain combines TRBV27 with TRBJ2-6, with TRBD1 identical over 8 bases. This CDR3 is 18 amino acids long. Trimming at V came to 2 bases and at J to 1 base, leaving 7 bases not matched to a gene. Per germline, CDR1 MNHEY and CDR2 SMNVEV (reference sequence). The CDR3 DNA sequence: TGTGCCAGCAGTTTAACCCGGGACAGGTTTTCTGGGGCCAACGTCCTGACTTTC. Protein product: CASSLTRDRFSGANVLTF.

The V and J genes are TRBV11-2 and TRBJ2-4, with D possibly TRBD1 on 5 matching bases. The tail of the sequence fits TRBJ2-7 better, so the J call may be wrong. Germline CDR1 reads SGHAT; CDR2 reads FQNNGV. This CDR3 is 13 amino acids long. The CDR3 region is CASSLVRVNEQYF. The CDR3 nucleotides read TGTGCCAGCAGCTTAGTCAGGGTCAACGAGCAGTACTTC.